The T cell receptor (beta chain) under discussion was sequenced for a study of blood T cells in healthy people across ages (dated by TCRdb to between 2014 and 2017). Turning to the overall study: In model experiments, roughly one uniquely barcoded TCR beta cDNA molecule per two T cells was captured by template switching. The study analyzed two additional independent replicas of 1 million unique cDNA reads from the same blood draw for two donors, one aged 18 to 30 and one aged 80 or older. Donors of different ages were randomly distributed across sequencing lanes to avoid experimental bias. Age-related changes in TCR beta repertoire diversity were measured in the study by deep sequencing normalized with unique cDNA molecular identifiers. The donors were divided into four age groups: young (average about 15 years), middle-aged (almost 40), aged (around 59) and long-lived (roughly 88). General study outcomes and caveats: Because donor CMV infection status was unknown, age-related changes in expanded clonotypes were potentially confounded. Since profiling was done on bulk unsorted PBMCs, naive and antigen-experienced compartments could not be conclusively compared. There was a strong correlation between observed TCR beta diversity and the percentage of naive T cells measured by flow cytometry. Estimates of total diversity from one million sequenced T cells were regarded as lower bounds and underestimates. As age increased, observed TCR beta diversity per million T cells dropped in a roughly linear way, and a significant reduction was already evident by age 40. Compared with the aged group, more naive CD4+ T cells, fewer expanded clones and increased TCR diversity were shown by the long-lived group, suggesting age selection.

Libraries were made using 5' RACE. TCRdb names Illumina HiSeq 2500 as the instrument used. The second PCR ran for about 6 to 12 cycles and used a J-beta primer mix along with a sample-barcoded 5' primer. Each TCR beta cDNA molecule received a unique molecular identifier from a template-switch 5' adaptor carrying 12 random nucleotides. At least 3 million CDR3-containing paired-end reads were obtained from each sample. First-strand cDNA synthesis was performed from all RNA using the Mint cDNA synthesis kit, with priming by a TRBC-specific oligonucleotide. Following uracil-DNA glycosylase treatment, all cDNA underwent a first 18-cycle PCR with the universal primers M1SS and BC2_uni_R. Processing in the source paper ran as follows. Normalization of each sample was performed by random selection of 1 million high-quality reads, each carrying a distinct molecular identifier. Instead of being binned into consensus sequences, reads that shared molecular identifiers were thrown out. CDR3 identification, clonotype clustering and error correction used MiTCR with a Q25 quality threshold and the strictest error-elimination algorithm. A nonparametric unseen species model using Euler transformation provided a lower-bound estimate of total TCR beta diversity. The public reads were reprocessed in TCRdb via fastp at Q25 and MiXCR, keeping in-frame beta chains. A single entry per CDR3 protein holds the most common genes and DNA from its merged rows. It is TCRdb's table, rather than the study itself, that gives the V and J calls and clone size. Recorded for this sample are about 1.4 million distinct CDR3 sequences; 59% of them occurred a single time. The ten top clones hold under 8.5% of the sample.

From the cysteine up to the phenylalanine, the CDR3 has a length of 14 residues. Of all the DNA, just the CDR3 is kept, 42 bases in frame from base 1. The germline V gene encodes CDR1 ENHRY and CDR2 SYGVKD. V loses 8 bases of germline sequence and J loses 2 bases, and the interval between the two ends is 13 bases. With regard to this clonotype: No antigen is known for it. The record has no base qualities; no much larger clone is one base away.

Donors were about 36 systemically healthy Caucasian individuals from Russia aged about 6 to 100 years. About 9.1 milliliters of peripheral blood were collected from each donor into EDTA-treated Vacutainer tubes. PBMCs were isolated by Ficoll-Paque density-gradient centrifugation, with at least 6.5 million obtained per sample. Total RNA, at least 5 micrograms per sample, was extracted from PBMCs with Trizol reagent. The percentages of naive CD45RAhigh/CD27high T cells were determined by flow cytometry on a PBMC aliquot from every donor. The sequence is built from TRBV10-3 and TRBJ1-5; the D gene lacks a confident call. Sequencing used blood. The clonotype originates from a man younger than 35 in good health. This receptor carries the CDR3 CAIRSDRGNQPQHF. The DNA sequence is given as TGTGCCATCCGTTCGGACCGCGGCAATCAGCCCCAGCATTTT.